Given below is one TCR beta chain in context. The trim removed 5 bases at V and 0 bases at J, leaving 14 bases unmatched. Germline V gives CDR1 KGHSH, CDR2 LQKENI. CDR3 length: 18 residues. This sample stems from a study of cytomegalovirus exposure and HLA in healthy donors. The primer mix had 60 Vbeta and 13 Jbeta primers. The protocol was immunoSEQ multiplex PCR, while the TCRdb copy is restricted to in-frame clones and leaves out a portion. The sample contains some 270,000 clones, about four fifths of which appear only once. The source is a girl aged 2-10 years in good health and CMV-seronegative. V usage is TRBV18 and J usage is TRBJ1-1, with 8 bases fitting TRBD1. Sequencing input: PBMCs. The CDR3 region is CASSSKTGGGEMNTEAFF. The CDR3 DNA is TGTGCCAGCTCAAGCAAAACAGGGGGAGGGGAAATGAACACTGAAGCTTTCTTT.